This note documents a single T cell receptor beta chain sequence. Antigen specificity is unknown. The PCR contained 60 Vbeta and 13 Jbeta primers. This table comes from immunoSEQ multiplex PCR, and its TCRdb copy is limited to in-frame clones, with some not included. The top ten hold about 5% of the sample, which has approximately 150,000 clones, 80% seen once. These data are taken from a study of cytomegalovirus exposure and HLA in healthy donors. Study results and caveats: Cytomegalovirus association was listed for 164 TCR beta chains. Relative to equally common others, HLA-associated TCR beta chains showed greater clonal expansion in a later analysis.

The junction had 9 bases not matched to a gene; V was cut back by 7 bases and J by 4 bases. CDR3 size: 15 residues. From germline, CDR1 is MDHEN and CDR2 SYDVKM. Sequenced material: PBMCs. The clonotype originates from a man in his forties in good health and CMV-seronegative. The chain recombines TRBV28 with TRBJ2-2, with 7 nucleotides matching TRBD2. Written as DNA, the CDR3 is TGTGCCAGCAAGCGGGGCGGGGCGGGCACCGGGGAGCTGTTTTTT. Its translation: CASKRGGAGTGELFF.